The 13 T cell receptor beta chains in this list originate from one sample, sequenced in a study of blood T cells in healthy people across ages. A second roughly 7 to 11 cycle PCR used barcoded and J-beta primers. MiXCR, applied by TCRdb to the 5' RACE reads, yields one record per CDR3 protein. The data contain 780,000 or so distinct CDR3 sequences, roughly 25% of them singletons. This sample also belongs to another study, concerning T cells of mothers and their children.

Specimen: blood. The origin of the receptors is a boy between 5 and 17 years old in good health.

This clonotype has just a few counts. The chain uses TRBV15 and TRBJ2-5; 10 bases align to TRBD2. Matching the DNA end better, TRBJ2-1 makes the J call doubtful. Germline CDR1 and CDR2: LNHNV and YYDKDF (reference sequence). This CDR3 region has 16 residues. This CDR3 reads CATSRDRASGSYEQFF. The CDR3 bases are TGTGCCACCAGCAGAGATCGAGCTAGCGGGAGCTATGAGCAGTTCTTC.

The V gene is TRBV5-1, the J gene TRBJ2-1; D is possibly TRBD1 (6 bases). Trimming removed 4 bases from V and 5 bases from J, with 16 bases in between. Germline CDR1 reads SGHRS; CDR2 reads YFSETQ. The CDR3 is 15 amino acids. The CDR3 coding sequence is TGCGCCAGCAGCGGGGGCCAGGGATACGACAATGAGCAGTTCTTC. Translated: CASSGGQGYDNEQFF. The complete variable domain, with remaining parts taken from reference TRBV5-1 and TRBJ2-1, reads KAGVTQTPRYLIKTRGQQVTLSCSPISGHRSVSWYQQTPGQGLQFLFEYFSETQRNKGNFPGRFSGRQFSNSRSEMNVSTLELGDSALYLCASSGGQGYDNEQFFGPGTRLTVL.

V gene TRBV29-1 combines with J gene TRBJ1-1; D is unresolved. V lost 7 bases, J lost 0 bases, and 12 bases lay in between. Germline loops: CDR1 SQVTM, CDR2 ANQGSEA. This CDR3 is built from 13 residues. CDR3 sequence: CSASAVLNTEAFF. CDR3 nucleotide sequence: TGCAGCGCCTCAGCGGTATTGAACACTGAAGCTTTCTTT. Together with reference TRBV29-1 and TRBJ1-1, the CDR3 gives the full variable domain: SAVISQKPSRDICQRGTSLTIQCQVDSQVTMMFWYRQQPGQSLTLIATANQGSEATYESGFVIDKFPISRPNLTFSTLTVSNMSPEDSSIYLCSASAVLNTEAFFGQGTRLTVV.

This clonotype came up a few times. The chain uses TRBV6-5 and TRBJ2-5; 11 positions match TRBD2. Germline-derived CDR1 and CDR2 are MNHEY and SVGAGI. After removal of 6 bases from V and 2 bases from J, the junction contained 8 bases not matched to a gene. This CDR3 contains 16 residues. For the CDR3, the DNA is TGTGCCAGCAGCCGATCGACTAGCGGGATGCAAGAGACCCAGTACTTC. This translates into CASSRSTSGMQETQYF.

This chain connects TRBV12-3 or TRBV12-4 to TRBJ2-7; a weak D match, TRBD2 (6 bases). The DNA end is a closer match to TRBJ2-1, so the J assignment may be wrong. The length of the CDR3 is 18 residues. CDR3: CASSFLGGAPGLYNEQFF. CDR3 bases: TGTGCCAGCAGTTTCCTGGGCGGGGCCCCCGGACTCTACAATGAGCAGTTCTTC.

The sample holds a few counts of this clonotype. The chain couples TRBV28 to TRBJ2-5; D is ambiguous. The end of the DNA is better explained by TRBJ2-1, so the J call may be wrong. Germline CDR1 is MDHEN and CDR2 is SYDVKM. The CDR3 length is 16 residues. The CDR3 loop is CASSLGRVTTSGEQFF. The CDR3 nucleotides are TGTGCCAGCAGTTTAGGTCGGGTCACAACTTCGGGTGAGCAGTTCTTC.

The chain employs TRBV27 and TRBJ1-2, with 7 bases aligning to TRBD1. Germline V CDR1 and CDR2: MNHEY, SMNVEV (reference sequence). J lost 3 bases, V lost 4 bases, and 8 bases had no gene match. The CDR3 is 15 amino acids. In nucleotides, the CDR3 is TGTGCCAGCAGTTCCCCTGACAGGGCCGACTATGGCTACACCTTC. It specifies CASSSPDRADYGYTF.

V and J are TRBV29-1 and TRBJ2-3; weak D call: TRBD2 (6 bases). This CDR3 is 13 amino acids long. Per germline, CDR1 SQVTM and CDR2 ANQGSEA. The V end was cut by 2 bases, the J end by 4 bases, with 10 bases between. The CDR3 region has the DNA TGCAGCGTTGAAAGACTAGTGGCAGATACGCAGTATTTT. It translates to CSVERLVADTQYF.

The rearrangement uses TRBV11-2 and TRBJ2-3, with D tentatively TRBD2 (6 bases). V gave up 1 base and J gave up 8 bases, with 16 bases separating them. The CDR3 is 15 amino acids. CDR1 is SGHAT and CDR2 is FQNNGV in the germline V gene. DNA of the CDR3: TGTGCCAGCAGCTTAGCCGGGGGTTCTCGGGCTACGCAGTATTTT. Its protein product is CASSLAGGSRATQYF.

In its sample, this clonotype was seen a few times. The chain uses TRBV7-2 and TRBJ2-1; TRBD2 might be the D (5 bases). Between the trimmed V and J ends, which lost 5 bases and 4 bases, there was a span of 12 bases. Germline-derived CDR1 and CDR2 are SGHTA and FQGNSA. The CDR3 spans 14 residues. Here the CDR3 reads CASSPGVAYNEQFF. The CDR3 coding sequence is TGTGCCAGCAGCCCCGGGGTCGCATACAATGAGCAGTTCTTC. Looking up the rest from reference TRBV7-2 and TRBJ2-1 gives the full variable domain: GAGVSQSPSNKVTEKGKDVELRCDPISGHTALYWYRQSLGQGLEFLIYFQGNSAPDKSGLPSDRFSAERTGGSVSTLTIQRTQQEDSAVYLCASSPGVAYNEQFFGPGTRLTVL.

This sequence joins TRBV7-2 and TRBJ2-7; TRBD2 matches 14 bases. V gave up 1 base and J gave up 4 bases; unmatched junction bases: 15. Per the germline V gene, CDR1 is SGHTA and CDR2 is FQGNSA. The CDR3 loop spans 20 amino acids. The CDR3 region is CASSLVLTGLAGAGGYEQYF. In DNA form, the CDR3 reads TGTGCCAGCAGCTTAGTTCTGACGGGACTAGCGGGAGCAGGTGGTTACGAGCAGTACTTC.

J is TRBJ2-5 and V is TRBV28; 7 bases are a match to TRBD2. CDR1 and CDR2 from the germline V gene are MDHEN and SYDVKM. Losses at the gene ends were 3 bases for V and 11 bases for J; bases not matched to a gene: 15. The CDR3 loop spans 15 amino acids. CDR3 sequence reads: CASSFVAGKAGRQYF. The CDR3 nucleotides are TGTGCCAGCAGTTTCGTGGCAGGGAAAGCGGGAAGGCAGTACTTC.

This clonotype was picked up a small number of times. The rearrangement joins TRBV28 to TRBJ2-6; D not resolved. V gave up 4 bases and J gave up 7 bases, with 8 bases separating them. CDR3 length equals 13 residues. Germline lookup yields CDR1 MDHEN and CDR2 SYDVKM. The CDR3 protein is CASSSDRANVLTF. The CDR3 DNA is TGTGCCAGCAGTTCCGACCGCGCCAACGTCCTGACTTTC.